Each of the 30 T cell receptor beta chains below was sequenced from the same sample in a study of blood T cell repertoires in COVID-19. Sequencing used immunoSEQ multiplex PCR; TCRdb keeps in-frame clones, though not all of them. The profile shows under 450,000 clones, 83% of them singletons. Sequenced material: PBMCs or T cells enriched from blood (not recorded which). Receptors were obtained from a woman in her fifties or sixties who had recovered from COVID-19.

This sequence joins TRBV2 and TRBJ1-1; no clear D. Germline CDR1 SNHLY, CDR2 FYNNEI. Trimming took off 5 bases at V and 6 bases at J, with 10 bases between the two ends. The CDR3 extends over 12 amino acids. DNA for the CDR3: TGTGCCAGCAGTATGGAGAGGGCTGAAGCTTTCTTT. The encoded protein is CASSMERAEAFF.

Here the CDR3 reads CASSRLQGLGELFF. In nucleotides, the CDR3 is TGTGCCAGCAGCCGCCTGCAGGGGCTCGGGGAGCTGTTTTTT. The chain links TRBV3-1 (or the pseudogene TRBV3-2) to TRBJ2-2, with a possible D match to TRBD1 (6 bases). V dropped 4 bases and J dropped 7 bases, with 13 bases sitting between them. Germline loops: CDR1 LGHDT, CDR2 YNNKEL (reference sequence). The length of the CDR3 is 14 residues.

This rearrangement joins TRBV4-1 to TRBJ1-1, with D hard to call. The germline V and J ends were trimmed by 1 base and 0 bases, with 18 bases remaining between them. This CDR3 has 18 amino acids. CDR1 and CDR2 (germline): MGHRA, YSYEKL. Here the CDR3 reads CASSQGTPELHMNTEAFF. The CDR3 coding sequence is TGCGCCAGCAGCCAAGGTACACCCGAATTACACATGAACACTGAAGCTTTCTTT.

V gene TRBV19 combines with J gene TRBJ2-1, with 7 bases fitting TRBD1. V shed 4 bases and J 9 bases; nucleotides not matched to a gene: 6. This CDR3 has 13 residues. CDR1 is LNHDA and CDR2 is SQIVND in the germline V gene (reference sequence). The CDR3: CASSKPSGGEQFF. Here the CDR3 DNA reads TGTGCCAGTAGTAAACCCTCAGGGGGTGAGCAGTTCTTC.

CDR3 coding DNA: TGTGCCAGCAGCACCGGGACAAATCCGACAACTCCCTACGAGCAGTACTTC. Translation: CASSTGTNPTTPYEQYF. The chain couples TRBV21-1 to TRBJ2-7; the table's D call, TRBD1, was not checked against the DNA. TRBV21-1 is a documented pseudogene. This CDR3 is built from 17 residues.

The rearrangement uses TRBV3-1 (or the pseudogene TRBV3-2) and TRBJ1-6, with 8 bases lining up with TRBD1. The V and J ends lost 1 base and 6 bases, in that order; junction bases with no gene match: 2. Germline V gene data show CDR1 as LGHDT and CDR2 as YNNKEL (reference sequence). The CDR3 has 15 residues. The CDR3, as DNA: TGTGCCAGCAGCCAAGTAACAGGGGGTAATTCACCCCTCCACTTT. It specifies CASSQVTGGNSPLHF.

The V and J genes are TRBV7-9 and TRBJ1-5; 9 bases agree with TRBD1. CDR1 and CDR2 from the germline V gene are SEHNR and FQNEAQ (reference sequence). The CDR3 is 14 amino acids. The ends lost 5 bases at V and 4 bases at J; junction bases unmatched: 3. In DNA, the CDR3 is TGTGCCAGCAGCCGGACAGGGGAGAATCAGCCCCAGCATTTT. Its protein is CASSRTGENQPQHF.

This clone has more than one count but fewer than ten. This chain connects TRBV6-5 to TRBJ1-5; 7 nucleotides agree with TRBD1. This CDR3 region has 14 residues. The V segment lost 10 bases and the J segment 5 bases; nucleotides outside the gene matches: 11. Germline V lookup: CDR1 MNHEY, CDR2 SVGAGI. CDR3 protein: CATEGQNRHQPQHF. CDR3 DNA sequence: TGTGCCACCGAGGGACAGAATCGCCATCAGCCCCAGCATTTT.

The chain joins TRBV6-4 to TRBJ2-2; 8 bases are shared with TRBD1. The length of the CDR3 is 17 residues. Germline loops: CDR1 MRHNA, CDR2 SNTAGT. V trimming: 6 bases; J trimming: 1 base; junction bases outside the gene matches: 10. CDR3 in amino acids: CASSETRGTGNTGELFF. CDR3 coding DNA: TGTGCCAGCAGCGAAACCCGTGGGACAGGGAACACCGGGGAGCTGTTTTTT.

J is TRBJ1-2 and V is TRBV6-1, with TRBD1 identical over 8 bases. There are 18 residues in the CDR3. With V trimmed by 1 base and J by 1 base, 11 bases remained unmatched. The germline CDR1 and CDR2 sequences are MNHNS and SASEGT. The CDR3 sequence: CASSEEGGQGYVNYGYTF. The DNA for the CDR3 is TGTGCCAGCAGTGAAGAAGGAGGACAGGGATACGTTAACTATGGCTACACCTTC.

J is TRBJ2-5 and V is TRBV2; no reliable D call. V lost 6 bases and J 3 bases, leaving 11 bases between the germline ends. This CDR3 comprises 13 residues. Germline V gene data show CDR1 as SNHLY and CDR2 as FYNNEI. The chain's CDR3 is CASRARSKETQYF. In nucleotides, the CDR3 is TGTGCCAGCAGGGCCAGGTCAAAAGAGACCCAGTACTTC.

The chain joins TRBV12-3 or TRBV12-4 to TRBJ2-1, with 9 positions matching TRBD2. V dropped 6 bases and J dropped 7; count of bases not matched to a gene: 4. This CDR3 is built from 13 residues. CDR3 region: CASRETSGNEQFF. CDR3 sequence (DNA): TGTGCCAGCAGAGAAACTAGCGGGAATGAGCAGTTCTTC.

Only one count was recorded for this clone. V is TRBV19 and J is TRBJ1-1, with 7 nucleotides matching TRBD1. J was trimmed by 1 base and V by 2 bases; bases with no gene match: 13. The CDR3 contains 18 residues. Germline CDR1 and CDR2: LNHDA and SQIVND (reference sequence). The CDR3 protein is CASSIFPGGGWGNTEAFF. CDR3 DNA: TGTGCCAGTAGTATATTTCCAGGGGGAGGATGGGGGAACACTGAAGCTTTCTTT.

The CDR3 DNA reads TGTGCCAGCAGCCTAGCGCCCTACAATGAGCAGTTCTTC. It is translated as CASSLAPYNEQFF. V and J are TRBV6-4 and TRBJ2-1, with a weak D call TRBD2 (6 bases). V was pared by 6 bases and J by 2 bases, with 8 bases between. This CDR3 is built from 13 residues. The germline V gene has CDR1 MRHNA and CDR2 SNTAGT.

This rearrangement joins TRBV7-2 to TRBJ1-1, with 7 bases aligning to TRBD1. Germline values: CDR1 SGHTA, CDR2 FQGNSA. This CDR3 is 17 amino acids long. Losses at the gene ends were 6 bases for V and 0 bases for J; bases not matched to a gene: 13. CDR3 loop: CASRNSGQSLLNTEAFF. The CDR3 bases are TGTGCCAGCAGGAATTCGGGACAGTCCCTCCTGAACACTGAAGCTTTCTTT.

In nucleotides, the CDR3 is TGTGCCAGCAGCCAAGGACGGGGACAGGGACGAAATGGCTACACCTTC. Amino acids: CASSQGRGQGRNGYTF. The chain is built from TRBV14 and TRBJ1-2, with 9 positions matching TRBD1. Germline V gives CDR1 SGHDN, CDR2 FVKESK. Trimming at V came to 1 base and at J to 6 bases, leaving 9 bases not matched to a gene. The CDR3 is 16 residues long. The whole variable domain, filled in from reference TRBV14 and TRBJ1-2, reads EAGVTQFPSHSVIEKGQTVTLRCDPISGHDNLYWYRRVMGKEIKFLLHFVKESKQDESGMPNNRFLAERTGGTYSTLKVQPAELEDSGVYFCASSQGRGQGRNGYTFGSGTRLTVV.

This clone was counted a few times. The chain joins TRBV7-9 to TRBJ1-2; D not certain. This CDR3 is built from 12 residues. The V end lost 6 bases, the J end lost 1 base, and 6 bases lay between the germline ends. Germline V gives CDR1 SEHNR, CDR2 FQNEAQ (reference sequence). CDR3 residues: CASRPDNYGYTF. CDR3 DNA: TGTGCCAGCAGGCCAGATAACTATGGCTACACCTTC.

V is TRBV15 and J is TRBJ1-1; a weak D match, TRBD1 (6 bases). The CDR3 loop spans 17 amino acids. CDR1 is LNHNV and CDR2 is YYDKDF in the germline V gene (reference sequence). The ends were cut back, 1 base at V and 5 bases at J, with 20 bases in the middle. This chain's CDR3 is CATSRGDKGVRGTEAFF. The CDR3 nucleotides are TGTGCCACCAGCAGAGGGGACAAGGGGGTGAGAGGAACTGAAGCTTTCTTT.

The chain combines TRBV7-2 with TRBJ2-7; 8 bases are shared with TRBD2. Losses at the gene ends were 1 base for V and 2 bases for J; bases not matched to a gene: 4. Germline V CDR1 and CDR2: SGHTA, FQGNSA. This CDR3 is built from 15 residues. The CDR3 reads CASSLGLAHPYEQYF. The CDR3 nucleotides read TGTGCCAGCAGCTTAGGACTAGCGCATCCCTACGAGCAGTACTTC.

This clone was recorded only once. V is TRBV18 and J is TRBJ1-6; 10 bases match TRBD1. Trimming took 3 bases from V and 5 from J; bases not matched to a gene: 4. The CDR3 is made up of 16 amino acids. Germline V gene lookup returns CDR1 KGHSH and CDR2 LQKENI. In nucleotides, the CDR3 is TGTGCCAGCTCACCGGGACAGGGGAGGAATAATTCACCCCTCCACTTT. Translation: CASSPGQGRNNSPLHF.

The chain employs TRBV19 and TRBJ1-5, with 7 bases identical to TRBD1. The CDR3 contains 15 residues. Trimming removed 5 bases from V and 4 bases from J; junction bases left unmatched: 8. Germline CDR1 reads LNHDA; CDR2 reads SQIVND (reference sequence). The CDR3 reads CASSSITGVNQPQHF. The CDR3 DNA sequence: TGTGCCAGTAGTTCGATAACAGGGGTAAATCAGCCCCAGCATTTT.

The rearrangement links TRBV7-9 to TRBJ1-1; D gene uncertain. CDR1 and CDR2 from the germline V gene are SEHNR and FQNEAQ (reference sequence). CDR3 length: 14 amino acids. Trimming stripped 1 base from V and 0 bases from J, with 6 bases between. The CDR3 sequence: CASSLGGLNTEAFF. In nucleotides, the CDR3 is TGTGCCAGCAGCTTAGGAGGGTTGAACACTGAAGCTTTCTTT.

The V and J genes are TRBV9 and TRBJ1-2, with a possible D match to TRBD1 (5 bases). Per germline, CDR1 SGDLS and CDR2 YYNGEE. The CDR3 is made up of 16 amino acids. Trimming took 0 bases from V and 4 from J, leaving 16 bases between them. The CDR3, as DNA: TGTGCCAGCAGCGTAGGCGGGGCGTTGAAGACCTATGGCTACACCTTC. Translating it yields CASSVGGALKTYGYTF.

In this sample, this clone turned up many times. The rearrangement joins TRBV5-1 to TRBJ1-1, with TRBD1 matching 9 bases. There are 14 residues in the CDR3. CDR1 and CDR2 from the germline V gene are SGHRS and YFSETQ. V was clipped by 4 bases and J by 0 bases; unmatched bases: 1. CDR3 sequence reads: CASSGTGLNTEAFF. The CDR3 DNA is TGCGCCAGCAGCGGGACAGGGTTGAACACTGAAGCTTTCTTT.

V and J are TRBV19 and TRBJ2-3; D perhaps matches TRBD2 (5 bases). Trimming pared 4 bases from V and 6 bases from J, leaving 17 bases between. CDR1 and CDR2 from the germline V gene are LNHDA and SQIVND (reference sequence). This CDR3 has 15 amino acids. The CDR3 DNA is TGTGCCAGTAGTACGGCACGGATTCGCGGGGATACGCAGTATTTT. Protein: CASSTARIRGDTQYF.

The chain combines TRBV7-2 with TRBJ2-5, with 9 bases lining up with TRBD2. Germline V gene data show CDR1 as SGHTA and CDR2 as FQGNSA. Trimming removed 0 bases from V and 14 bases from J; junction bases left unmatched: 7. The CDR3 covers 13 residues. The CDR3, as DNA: TGTGCCAGCAGCTTAGCGACTAGCGGAACCCCTTACTTC. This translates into CASSLATSGTPYF.

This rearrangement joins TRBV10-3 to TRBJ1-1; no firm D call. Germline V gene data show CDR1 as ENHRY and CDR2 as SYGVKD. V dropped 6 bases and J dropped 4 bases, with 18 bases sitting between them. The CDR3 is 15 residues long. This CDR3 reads CAIRLTLSSSTEAFF. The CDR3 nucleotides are TGTGCCATCAGGCTAACCCTAAGCTCGAGCACTGAAGCTTTCTTT.

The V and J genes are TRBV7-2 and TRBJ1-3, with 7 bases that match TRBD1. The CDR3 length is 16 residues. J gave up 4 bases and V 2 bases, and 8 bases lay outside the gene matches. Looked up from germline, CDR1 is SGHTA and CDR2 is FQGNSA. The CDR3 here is CASSLRSTGTGNTIYF. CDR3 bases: TGTGCCAGCAGCTTACGCTCGACAGGGACCGGAAACACCATATATTTT.

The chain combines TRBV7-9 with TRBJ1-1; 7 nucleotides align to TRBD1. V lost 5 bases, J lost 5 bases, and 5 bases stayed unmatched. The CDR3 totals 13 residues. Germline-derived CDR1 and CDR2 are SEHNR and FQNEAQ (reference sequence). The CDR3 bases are TGTGCCAGCAGCCGACAGGGACGAACTGAAGCTTTCTTT. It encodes CASSRQGRTEAFF.

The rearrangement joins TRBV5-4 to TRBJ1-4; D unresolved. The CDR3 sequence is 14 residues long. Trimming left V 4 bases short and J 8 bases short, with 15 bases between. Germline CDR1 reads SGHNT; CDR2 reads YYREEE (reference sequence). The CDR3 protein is CASSRREDKEKLFF. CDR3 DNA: TGTGCCAGCAGCCGTAGAGAAGACAAGGAAAAACTGTTTTTT.